This T cell receptor beta chain was recorded in a study of STAT5B mutations in CD4+ large granular lymphocyte leukemia. Study observations and caveats: Top patient clones used TRBV06 genes more often: 8/27 versus 2/35 in controls. Main leukemic clonotypes were patient-specific, but roughly 26% appeared at low frequency elsewhere.

Healthy controls were blood donor buffy coats. A word on this clone: Its antigen is currently unknown.

This CDR3 has 15 residues. From germline, CDR1 is SGHRS and CDR2 YFSETQ. V dropped 4 bases and J dropped 7; count of bases not matched to a gene: 8. Sequencing was at survey level. Clones were sequenced by immunoSEQ multiplex PCR, and TCRdb holds only the in-frame ones, with some missing. The sample lists over 30,000 clones, 76% occurring once. The clonotype comes from a human donor in good health. The genes are TRBV5-1 and TRBJ2-7, with TRBD2 matching over 13 bases. Specimen: CD4+ T cells from blood buffy coats. The CDR3 DNA follows: TGCGCCAGCAGCAAAGGACTAGCGGGAGTCCGTGAGCAGTACTTC. Protein sequence: CASSKGLAGVREQYF.